The 3 T cell receptor beta chains reported below all come from one sample, sequenced in a study of T cell responses to AZD1222 COVID-19 vaccine. Repertoires were generated with immunoSEQ multiplex PCR, while TCRdb's copy carries only in-frame clones and drops some. Here the sample spans 140,000 or so clones, just over 90% being singletons. The input for sequencing was peripheral blood, taken 28 days after the second AZD1222 dose. The source of these receptors is an adult who received the AZD1222 COVID-19 vaccine.

The rearrangement links TRBV6-1 to TRBJ1-2; D perhaps matches TRBD1 (5 bases). Germline-derived CDR1 and CDR2 are MNHNS and SASEGT. With 2 bases removed from V and 7 bases from J, the gap between germline ends came to 20 bases. The CDR3 extends over 16 amino acids. This CDR3 reads CASSEYKALPRGGYTF. CDR3 bases: TGTGCCAGCAGTGAATATAAGGCCCTCCCAAGGGGTGGCTACACCTTC.

This clone was seen a handful of times. The CDR3 bases are TGTGCCAGCAGCCCCGGACAGTCTAATGAAAAACTGTTTTTT. Protein product: CASSPGQSNEKLFF. The genes are TRBV7-9 and TRBJ1-4; D is perhaps TRBD1 (6 bases). This CDR3 has 14 residues. V was shortened by 5 bases and J by 3 bases, with 10 bases between the two germline ends. CDR1 is SEHNR, CDR2 FQNEAQ, per germline (reference sequence).

This chain links TRBV6-5 with TRBJ2-3, with a tentative D call TRBD2 (5 bases). V shed 10 bases and J shed 0 bases, with 11 bases lying between them. Germline CDR1 reads MNHEY; CDR2 reads SVGAGI. The CDR3 totals 13 residues. CDR3 DNA sequence: TGTGCCATCCGAGGAGGTAGCACAGATACGCAGTATTTT. Translation: CAIRGGSTDTQYF.